This is a list of T cell receptor beta chains from one sample in a study of blood T cell repertoires in COVID-19. Clones were sequenced by immunoSEQ multiplex PCR, and TCRdb holds only the in-frame ones, with some missing. This table has 84,000 or so clones, 75% to 90% appearing once. The sample comprised peripheral blood. All receptors come from a woman of 80 years or more with acute or convalescent COVID-19. Each CDR3 is given with its conserved first and last residue. The D gene is left open where the match is weak. Size is stated for part of the rows, as once, few or many counts, or as a class when the clone is expanded.

clone size	V gene	D gene	J gene	CDR3 DNA	CDR3 protein
.	TRBV7-9	.	TRBJ2-7	TGTGCCAGCAGCACCTGGAGGGGTCGGCAGACCTACGAGCAGTACTTC	CASSTWRGRQTYEQYF
.	TRBV5-1	TRBD2	TRBJ2-2	TGCGCCAGCAGCTTGGAGGTGACTAGCGGGAGGACCGGGGAGCTGTTTTTT	CASSLEVTSGRTGELFF
.	TRBV30	.	TRBJ2-7	TGTGCGGAGACCAAGGGGTCCGAGCAGTACTTC	CAETKGSEQYF
.	TRBV9	.	TRBJ1-1	TGTGCCAGCAGCGCTAGCTTGGGCGTTGAAGCTTTCTTT	CASSASLGVEAFF
.	TRBV5-8	TRBD1	TRBJ2-7	TGTGCCAGCAGCTTGGCGGACAGGGTAGGGTACGAGCAGTACTTC	CASSLADRVGYEQYF
.	TRBV7-9	TRBD1	TRBJ2-4	TGTGCCAGCAGCTCCCTCGACAGGGTGCTCGCCAAAAACATTCAGTACTTC	CASSSLDRVLAKNIQYF
.	TRBV7-2	.	TRBJ1-6	TGTGCCAGCAGCTTAGCGTTGGCTTCACCCCTCCACTTT	CASSLALASPLHF
.	TRBV7-2	.	TRBJ2-5	TGTGCCAGCAGCTTAGGACGGGGAGAGACCCAGTACTTC	CASSLGRGETQYF
.	TRBV9	TRBD1	TRBJ1-2	TGTGCCAGCACCGCACAGGGGGCGCGTGCCTATGGCTACACCTTC	CASTAQGARAYGYTF
few	TRBV5-4	.	TRBJ1-3	TGTGCCAGCAGCTCGAAGACTGCATCTAAGGGAAACACCATATATTTT	CASSSKTASKGNTIYF
.	TRBV5-6	.	TRBJ1-6	TGTGCCAGCAGCTTGGAGAGGGAGAGGTTAAATTCACCCCTCCACTTT	CASSLERERLNSPLHF
.	TRBV5-1	TRBD1	TRBJ1-1	TGCGCCAGCAGCCACCCGAGACAGGGTAACACTGAAGCTTTCTTT	CASSHPRQGNTEAFF
.	TRBV6-5	.	TRBJ1-4	TGTGCCAGCAGTTCCACAAATGAAAAACTGTTTTTT	CASSSTNEKLFF
.	TRBV4-2	TRBD2	TRBJ2-1	TGTGCCAGCAGCCAAGAAGCTAGCGGTTACAATGAGCAGTTCTTC	CASSQEASGYNEQFF
.	TRBV6-5	.	TRBJ2-5	TGTGCCAGCAGTTCCCAGCCGGGGACCCAGTACTTC	CASSSQPGTQYF
.	TRBV30	TRBD2	TRBJ2-2	TGTGCCTGGATGATAGCGGGAGTCGGGGAGCTGTTTTTT	CAWMIAGVGELFF
few	TRBV27	.	TRBJ2-6	TGTGCCAGCAGTCCGTACAGGCCCTCTGGGGCCAACGTCCTGACTTTC	CASSPYRPSGANVLTF
.	TRBV2	.	TRBJ1-2	TGCGCCAGCACGAGGGAAGGGATCGGTGGCTACACCTTC	CASTREGIGGYTF
.	TRBV14	.	TRBJ2-3	TGTGCCAGCAGCCAATTACAGTACACAGATACGCAGTATTTT	CASSQLQYTDTQYF
.	TRBV30	.	TRBJ1-5	TGTGCCTGGAGTGATTCAAGGAGGGCCCAGCATTTT	CAWSDSRRAQHF
few	TRBV4-1	TRBD2	TRBJ2-1	TGCGCCAGCAGCCGAGGAGGACTAGTTGTGTCCTACAATGAGCAGTTCTTC	CASSRGGLVVSYNEQFF
.	TRBV27	TRBD1	TRBJ2-1	TGTGCCAGCAGTCGTAACAGGGGGAATGAGCAGTTCTTC	CASSRNRGNEQFF
.	TRBV28	TRBD2	TRBJ2-1	TGTGCCAGCACACTAGCGGGAAGTGAGCAGTTCTTC	CASTLAGSEQFF
.	TRBV19	TRBD2	TRBJ2-1	TGTGCCAGTAGTATCTCGGGACTAGCGGGAGGAAAGGAGCAGTTCTTC	CASSISGLAGGKEQFF
.	TRBV10-3	TRBD2	TRBJ2-1	TGTGCCATCAGTGGACTAGCGGGAGCCCGATCCTACAATGAGCAGTTCTTC	CAISGLAGARSYNEQFF
few	TRBV12-5	TRBD1	TRBJ2-1	TGTGCTAGTGGTTTGGACCGGACAGGGGGGAGTGAGCAGTTCTTC	CASGLDRTGGSEQFF
.	TRBV21-1	.	TRBJ2-7	TGTGCCAGCGAGGGAGCGGGGGAGCAGTACTTC	CASEGAGEQYF
.	TRBV10-3	.	TRBJ2-5	TGTGCCATCAGTCAGGGGCTCCAAGAGACCCAGTACTTC	CAISQGLQETQYF
.	TRBV7-6	.	TRBJ2-3	TGTGCCAGCAGCTTAGTCGGGAGTGAGGATACGCAGTATTTT	CASSLVGSEDTQYF
.	TRBV7-8	.	TRBJ2-7	TGTGCCAGCAGCTTAGCCAGGTACGAGCAGTACTTC	CASSLARYEQYF
.	TRBV18	.	TRBJ2-7	TGTGCCAGCTCACTGAGACAGGAAGGCTACGAGCAGTACTTC	CASSLRQEGYEQYF
.	TRBV7-9	.	TRBJ1-2	TGTGCCAGCAGCCGAGTCCGGGGGAGGAATGGCTACACCTTC	CASSRVRGRNGYTF
.	TRBV29-1	TRBD1	TRBJ1-1	TGCAGCGTTGACAACCGGGACAGCAAAGTAGCTTTCTTT	CSVDNRDSKVAFF
.	TRBV7-8	TRBD1	TRBJ2-3	TGTGCCAGCAGCTCGCGGACAGGGGCGGTAGATACGCAGTATTTT	CASSSRTGAVDTQYF
.	TRBV11-2	TRBD1	TRBJ2-5	TGTGCCAGCAGCTTAGGGGACAGGGCCGAGACCCAGTACTTC	CASSLGDRAETQYF
.	TRBV5-1	.	TRBJ2-1	TGCGCCAGCGGGCTCCGTAGCGAGTACAATGAGCAGTTCTTC	CASGLRSEYNEQFF
.	TRBV6-5	TRBD2	TRBJ2-1	TGTGCCAGCAGTATACTAGCGGGAGGTTGGAATGAGCAGTTCTTC	CASSILAGGWNEQFF
.	TRBV19	TRBD1	TRBJ2-1	TGTGCCAGTAGACACGACAGGGGGAGGTCCTACAATGAGCAGTTCTTC	CASRHDRGRSYNEQFF
.	TRBV6-6	.	TRBJ1-5	TGTGCCAGCAACGGACTGAATCAGCCCCAGCATTTT	CASNGLNQPQHF
.	TRBV5-1	TRBD2	TRBJ2-3	TGCGCCAGCAGGCCTAGCGGGCAAGGGGATACGCAGTATTTT	CASRPSGQGDTQYF
.	TRBV5-1	TRBD2	TRBJ2-3	TGCGCCAGCAGCTTGTGGCTAGCGGGGGGGGCCCCCACAGATACGCAGTATTTT	CASSLWLAGGAPTDTQYF
once	TRBV5-1	.	TRBJ2-1	TGCGCCAGCAGCCCCCGCCCGGGATCAACAACAAATGAGCAGTTCTTC	CASSPRPGSTTNEQFF
.	TRBV6-5	.	TRBJ1-1	TGTGCCAGCAGACGAACGGGGGGCCCTGAAGCTTTCTTT	CASRRTGGPEAFF
.	TRBV29-1	TRBD2	TRBJ2-1	TGCAGCGTTGGGGGGCTAGCGGGAGGGCATGAGCAGTTCTTC	CSVGGLAGGHEQFF
.	TRBV19	.	TRBJ2-2	TGTGCCAGTCGTCCCCTCGGGACTGGGAACACCGGGGAGCTGTTTTTT	CASRPLGTGNTGELFF
.	TRBV7-2	TRBD1	TRBJ1-5	TGTGCCAGCAGCTTAGAGACAGGGAGTTTGCGCAATCAGCCCCAGCATTTT	CASSLETGSLRNQPQHF
.	TRBV7-8	.	TRBJ1-2	TGTGCCAGCAGCTTAGATTGGCAGATCGCGGGTGGCTACACCTTC	CASSLDWQIAGGYTF
.	TRBV7-8	.	TRBJ2-7	TGTGCCAGCAGCTTAGGCAGCTACGAGCAGTACTTC	CASSLGSYEQYF
many	TRBV2	.	TRBJ2-7	TGTGCCAGCAGTGAAGCGGACTTCTACGAGCAGTACTTC	CASSEADFYEQYF
.	TRBV10-2	.	TRBJ2-1	TGCGCCAGCAGCGTGGCGTCTACAGCCTACAATGAGCAGTTCTTC	CASSVASTAYNEQFF
.	TRBV6-6	.	TRBJ1-2	TGTGCCAGCAGCCCAGGGAACCGAGGAAGTGGCTACACCTTC	CASSPGNRGSGYTF
.	TRBV19	.	TRBJ1-6	TGTGCCAGTAGTCTGGGGGCTCATTCACCCCTCCACTTT	CASSLGAHSPLHF
.	TRBV5-1	TRBD1	TRBJ2-7	TGCGCCAGCAGCTTGGACAGGGGTCTGTACGAGCAGTACTTC	CASSLDRGLYEQYF
.	TRBV30	TRBD1	TRBJ1-5	TGTGCCTGGAGTGGTGGAGGGACAGGGCAGAATCAGCCCCAGCATTTT	CAWSGGGTGQNQPQHF
.	TRBV6-6	TRBD1	TRBJ1-5	TGTGCCAGCAGTCAGTCATGGACAGGGGGCTTTCAGCCCCAGCATTTT	CASSQSWTGGFQPQHF
.	TRBV7-9	TRBD1	TRBJ1-4	TGTGCCAGCAGCTTGGGGACAGGCGGCGAAAAACTGTTTTTT	CASSLGTGGEKLFF
.	TRBV18	.	TRBJ2-7	TGTGCCAGCTCAGGACAGAACTCCTACGAGCAGTACTTC	CASSGQNSYEQYF